Following are 9 T cell receptor beta chains from one sample sequenced in a study of blood T cell repertoires in COVID-19. Clones were sequenced by immunoSEQ multiplex PCR, and TCRdb holds only the in-frame ones, with some missing. The sample lists over 45,000 clones; roughly 78% were seen once. Source material: peripheral blood. The origin of the receptors is a woman of 80 years or more with acute or convalescent COVID-19.

The chain carries TRBV7-9 and TRBJ2-1; 14 nucleotides line up with TRBD2. This CDR3 is built from 19 residues. Trimming cost V 6 bases and J 0 bases; bases outside gene matches: 10. Germline CDR1 and CDR2: SEHNR and FQNEAQ (reference sequence). This CDR3 reads CASRRPPGTSGGSYNEQFF. The CDR3 DNA follows: TGTGCCAGCAGACGTCCTCCCGGGACTAGCGGGGGCTCCTACAATGAGCAGTTCTTC.

The CDR3 region is CASTRGGNTIYF. CDR3 nucleotides: TGTGCCAGCACCAGGGGGGGAAACACCATATATTTT. J is TRBJ1-3 and V is TRBV12-3 or TRBV12-4; TRBD1 aligns across 7 bases. The CDR3 contains 12 residues. V gave up 7 bases and J gave up 4 bases; unmatched junction bases: 1.

The rearrangement uses TRBV18 and TRBJ2-5, with unresolved D. V lost 0 bases to trimming and J lost 4 bases, with 9 bases between them. The length of the CDR3 is 14 residues. Germline values: CDR1 KGHSH, CDR2 LQKENI. DNA for the CDR3: TGTGCCAGCTCACCACCCGGAGCCCCAGAGACCCAGTACTTC. It codes for CASSPPGAPETQYF.

This rearrangement joins TRBV3-1 (or the pseudogene TRBV3-2) to TRBJ1-1; D is undetermined. Trimming removed 6 bases from V and 5 bases from J, with 13 bases in between. This CDR3 comprises 13 residues. The germline V gene encodes CDR1 LGHDT and CDR2 YNNKEL (reference sequence). The CDR3 loop reads CASSLGGETEAFF. In nucleotides, the CDR3 is TGTGCCAGCAGTCTAGGCGGGGAGACTGAAGCTTTCTTT.

The chain joins TRBV9 to TRBJ2-1; D ambiguous. V lost 0 bases and J lost 9, with 10 bases in between. The CDR3 spans 13 residues. The germline V gene has CDR1 SGDLS and CDR2 YYNGEE. As DNA, the CDR3 is TGTGCCAGCAGCGTAGATCTCTCCAGTGAGCAGTTCTTC. Protein sequence: CASSVDLSSEQFF.

This chain connects TRBV5-1 to TRBJ1-4; TRBD1 agrees at 9 bases. CDR1 SGHRS and CDR2 YFSETQ come from the germline V gene. The V gene end was trimmed by 1 base and the J gene end by 4 bases; junction bases not matched to a gene: 2. This CDR3 has 15 amino acids. The CDR3 nucleotides read TGCGCCAGCAGCTTGCGGACAGGGGTTAATGAAAAACTGTTTTTT. It translates to CASSLRTGVNEKLFF. Together with reference TRBV5-1 and TRBJ1-4, the CDR3 gives the full variable domain: KAGVTQTPRYLIKTRGQQVTLSCSPISGHRSVSWYQQTPGQGLQFLFEYFSETQRNKGNFPGRFSGRQFSNSRSEMNVSTLELGDSALYLCASSLRTGVNEKLFFGSGTQLSVL.

The V gene is TRBV19, the J gene TRBJ2-3; 9 positions match TRBD2. Trimming removed 6 bases from V and 4 bases from J; junction bases left unmatched: 5. The CDR3 is made up of 14 amino acids. Per germline, CDR1 LNHDA and CDR2 SQIVND (reference sequence). In DNA, the CDR3 is TGTGCCAGTAGCCTTAGCGGGAGATCAGATACGCAGTATTTT. This sequence encodes CASSLSGRSDTQYF.

The J gene is TRBJ2-1, the V gene TRBV7-9; D call uncertain. V shed 1 base and J shed 7 bases, with 8 bases lying between them. CDR1 SEHNR and CDR2 FQNEAQ come from the germline V gene (reference sequence). The CDR3 loop spans 13 amino acids. Here the CDR3 reads CASSLGVWNEQFF. DNA for the CDR3: TGTGCCAGCAGCTTAGGAGTTTGGAATGAGCAGTTCTTC.

This clone was seen only once. This chain links TRBV6-6 with TRBJ2-7; D not resolved. CDR3 length: 16 amino acids. The germline V and J ends were trimmed by 2 bases and 1 base, with 15 bases remaining between them. Germline values: CDR1 MNHNY, CDR2 SVGAGI (reference sequence). This chain's CDR3 is CASSYDPRIVSYEQYF. CDR3 sequence (DNA): TGTGCCAGCAGTTACGATCCCCGAATAGTGTCCTACGAGCAGTACTTC.